The 24 T cell receptor beta chains below all came from one sample that was sequenced in a study of shared clonotypes between healthy human individuals. Only in-frame clones appear in the TCRdb table, and some are missing; sequencing was by immunoSEQ multiplex PCR. The profile shows approximately 2.1 million clones, over 90% of them singletons. Sample: naive CD4+ T cells from PBMCs. Subset reported: CD45RA+ positively selected. The receptors here all came from a man aged 18 to 35 in good health. Some clones in this sample may be carry-over from other donors' samples.

The V and J genes are TRBV5-1 and TRBJ2-2, with D possibly being TRBD1 (6 bases). CDR3 length equals 16 residues. In germline, CDR1 is SGHRS, CDR2 YFSETQ. Deletions cut 0 bases from V and 0 bases from J, with 9 bases between. In nucleotides, the CDR3 is TGCGCCAGCAGCTTGGTGGGGACACCGAACACCGGGGAGCTGTTTTTT. Its translation is CASSLVGTPNTGELFF.

This clone was observed once. This chain uses TRBV19 with TRBJ1-2, with D perhaps TRBD1 (5 bases). Germline V gene data show CDR1 as LNHDA and CDR2 as SQIVND (reference sequence). The CDR3 is made up of 14 amino acids. Trimming removed 4 bases from V and 2 bases from J, with 11 bases in between. The DNA for the CDR3 is TGTGCCAGTAGTACTCCGGGGCGAAACTATGGCTACACCTTC. Protein: CASSTPGRNYGYTF.

The chain joins TRBV2 to TRBJ2-1; 8 positions agree with TRBD2. Germline V gene lookup returns CDR1 SNHLY and CDR2 FYNNEI. The J segment lost 12 bases and the V segment lost 6 bases, leaving 10 bases of the junction unmatched. The CDR3 contains 13 residues. CDR3 coding DNA: TGTGCCAGCAGGCTAACTAGCGGTCCTTCGCAGTTCTTC. Translation: CASRLTSGPSQFF.

This clone was counted once. CDR3 region: CASGGTAGNTIYF. The CDR3 nucleotides read TGTGCCAGCGGCGGGACAGCTGGAAACACCATATATTTT. The chain joins TRBV28 to TRBJ1-3; 7 bases fit TRBD1. The CDR3 runs to 13 residues. Germline trimming cut 8 bases from V and 2 bases from J; bases unmatched to any gene: 3. In germline, CDR1 is MDHEN, CDR2 SYDVKM.

This clone was detected only a few times. V is TRBV7-9 and J is TRBJ1-1; D remains ambiguous. CDR1 is SEHNR, CDR2 FQNEAQ, per germline (reference sequence). Trimming cost V 5 bases and J 5 bases, with 15 bases left between them. The CDR3 extends over 14 amino acids. CDR3 nucleotide sequence: TGTGCCAGCAGCCCCGAACGTGGAGGAACTGAAGCTTTCTTT. This encodes CASSPERGGTEAFF.

Worth noting for this clone: Additional DNA sequences in this sample encode the identical CDR3. The chain uses TRBV27 and TRBJ2-1; D gene unclear. Per germline, CDR1 MNHEY and CDR2 SMNVEV (reference sequence). Trimming pared 5 bases from V and 0 bases from J, leaving 5 bases between. CDR3 length equals 13 residues. In DNA form, the CDR3 reads TGTGCCAGCAGTCTCAGCTCCTACAATGAGCAGTTCTTC. This encodes CASSLSSYNEQFF.

The chain links TRBV4-2 to TRBJ1-5; D might be TRBD1 (5 bases). The length of the CDR3 is 18 residues. V lost 3 bases and J lost 0, with 18 bases in between. Germline CDR1 and CDR2: LGHNA and YNFKEQ. The CDR3 sequence is CASSQTGTGLNSNQPQHF. Here the CDR3 DNA reads TGTGCCAGCAGCCAGACCGGGACGGGCCTAAATAGCAATCAGCCCCAGCATTTT.

The rearrangement uses TRBV19 and TRBJ2-1; 7 bases map to TRBD2. With 3 bases clipped from V and 1 base from J, the junction kept 6 bases outside the gene matches. Germline CDR1 LNHDA, CDR2 SQIVND (reference sequence). CDR3 length: 16 residues. The CDR3 loop reads CASSIRPSGSYNEQFF. CDR3 coding DNA: TGTGCCAGTAGTATTAGGCCTAGCGGTTCCTACAATGAGCAGTTCTTC.

This clone was detected only once. V and J are TRBV7-8 and TRBJ2-7; tentatively, D is TRBD1 or TRBD2 (5 bases each). The CDR3 has 14 residues. The germline V gene has CDR1 SGHVS and CDR2 FQNEAQ. V dropped 5 bases and J dropped 2 bases, with 13 bases sitting between them. The CDR3 sequence is CASSLRDGPYEQYF. The CDR3 DNA follows: TGTGCCAGCAGCCTCCGGGACGGCCCCTACGAGCAGTACTTC.

This chain connects TRBV9 to TRBJ2-1; 11 nucleotides match TRBD2. From germline, CDR1 is SGDLS and CDR2 YYNGEE. After removal of 2 bases from V and 1 base from J, the junction contained 8 bases not matched to a gene. The CDR3 runs 18 residues. The CDR3 DNA reads as TGTGCCAGCAGCGTTGTGACTAGCGGGACGTTGTCCTACAATGAGCAGTTCTTC. Amino acids: CASSVVTSGTLSYNEQFF.

Note on this clone: This sample also contains other DNA sequences that code for the same CDR3. V usage is TRBV4-1 and J usage is TRBJ2-2; 7 bases are a match to TRBD1. V lost 4 bases and J lost 2; bases outside the gene matches: 4. This CDR3 comprises 15 residues. Germline V gives CDR1 MGHRA, CDR2 YSYEKL. The CDR3 nucleotides read TGCGCCAGCAGCCCCCGGGACAGTAACACCGGGGAGCTGTTTTTT. As protein: CASSPRDSNTGELFF.

This chain uses TRBV14 with TRBJ2-7, with D perhaps assigned TRBD1 or TRBD2 (5 bases each). Trimming removed 4 bases from V and 7 bases from J, with 17 bases in between. The CDR3 is 14 amino acids. The germline V gene has CDR1 SGHDN and CDR2 FVKESK. The CDR3 region has the DNA TGTGCCAGCAGCCCCTGGGACCGACCCTTGGAGCAGTACTTC. It is translated as CASSPWDRPLEQYF.

The rearrangement joins TRBV11-3 to TRBJ2-3; D gene unclear. The germline gives CDR1 SGHNT, CDR2 YENEEA. This CDR3 has 13 residues. V lost 4 bases to trimming and J lost 0 bases, with 5 bases between them. For the CDR3, the DNA is TGTGCCAGCAGCTCCCACAGCACAGATACGCAGTATTTT. This gives the protein CASSSHSTDTQYF.

This chain joins TRBV6-5 and TRBJ1-4; possible D gene TRBD1, 6 bases. V lost 6 bases and J lost 8, with 16 bases in between. The CDR3 has 14 residues. Germline V lookup: CDR1 MNHEY, CDR2 SVGAGI. The CDR3 protein is CASSRTEGREKLFF. The CDR3 DNA reads TGTGCCAGCAGCAGGACAGAGGGGCGGGAAAAACTGTTTTTT.

This chain uses TRBV10-3 with TRBJ2-1; TRBD2 aligns across 11 bases. V gave up 4 bases and J gave up 6 bases; unmatched junction bases: 5. Looked up from germline, CDR1 is ENHRY and CDR2 is SYGVKD. The CDR3 extends over 15 amino acids. DNA for the CDR3: TGTGCCATCAGTGGGCCTAGCGGGAGGTCCAATGAGCAGTTCTTC. This codes for CAISGPSGRSNEQFF.

A single count supports this clone. The rearrangement uses TRBV19 and TRBJ1-1; no clear D. The CDR3 loop spans 17 amino acids. V lost 5 bases and J lost 1, with 20 bases in between. The germline CDR1 and CDR2 sequences are LNHDA and SQIVND (reference sequence). The CDR3: CASSPRFAAGGNTEAFF. The CDR3 DNA sequence: TGTGCCAGTAGTCCCCGTTTCGCGGCAGGTGGGAACACTGAAGCTTTCTTT.

There are a few counts of this clone. The chain links TRBV7-8 to TRBJ2-7; TRBD2 is a possible D gene (5 bases). CDR3 size: 15 residues. Germline values: CDR1 SGHVS, CDR2 FQNEAQ. V lost 3 bases to trimming and J lost 0 bases, with 12 bases between them. In DNA, the CDR3 is TGTGCCAGCAGCTTGAGGGTCTATAGCTCCTACGAGCAGTACTTC. Protein: CASSLRVYSSYEQYF.

V and J are TRBV7-2 and TRBJ1-2, with TRBD1 matching 8 bases. The length of the CDR3 is 13 residues. Germline V gives CDR1 SGHTA, CDR2 FQGNSA. V gave up 5 bases and J gave up 3 bases; unmatched junction bases: 2. As DNA, the CDR3 is TGTGCCAGCAGCCCGGACAGGGACTATGGCTACACCTTC. This encodes CASSPDRDYGYTF. The full variable domain, rest sourced from reference TRBV7-2 and TRBJ1-2, is GAGVSQSPSNKVTEKGKDVELRCDPISGHTALYWYRQSLGQGLEFLIYFQGNSAPDKSGLPSDRFSAERTGGSVSTLTIQRTQQEDSAVYLCASSPDRDYGYTFGSGTRLTVV.

This sequence joins TRBV5-1 and TRBJ2-5; 7 nucleotides line up with TRBD2. CDR3 size: 14 residues. Germline V gives CDR1 SGHRS, CDR2 YFSETQ. Germline trimming cut 6 bases from V and 4 bases from J; bases unmatched to any gene: 9. The chain's CDR3 is CASTLGEGGETQYF. For the CDR3, the DNA is TGCGCCAGCACCCTAGGGGAGGGAGGAGAGACCCAGTACTTC.

The chain employs TRBV11-1 and TRBJ2-1; D perhaps matches TRBD2 (5 bases). Looked up from germline, CDR1 is SGHAT and CDR2 is FQDESV (reference sequence). V lost 5 bases, J lost 1 base, and 9 bases lay in between. CDR3 length: 14 residues. The DNA for the CDR3 is TGTGCCAGCAGCCCCGGGGTATCCTACAATGAGCAGTTCTTC. Translation: CASSPGVSYNEQFF.

On this clone itself: Other DNA sequences of this sample code for an identical CDR3. The rearrangement uses TRBV5-1 and TRBJ2-2, with D perhaps matching TRBD2 (6 bases). The V end lost 4 bases, the J end lost 2 bases, and 9 bases lay between the germline ends. This CDR3 is built from 14 residues. From germline, CDR1 is SGHRS and CDR2 YFSETQ. The chain's CDR3 is CASSGGANTGELFF. The CDR3 DNA reads as TGCGCCAGCAGCGGCGGGGCCAACACCGGGGAGCTGTTTTTT.

This chain uses TRBV28 with TRBJ2-7, with 10 bases lining up with TRBD2. The CDR3 spans 17 residues. V lost 8 bases, J lost 0 bases, and 13 bases stayed unmatched. CDR1 is MDHEN and CDR2 is SYDVKM in the germline V gene. The CDR3 DNA reads TGTGCCAGCTTTCCCGGGGGAGGACTAGCGGCCTCCTACGAGCAGTACTTC. This encodes CASFPGGGLAASYEQYF.

This clone showed up just a few times. CDR3 DNA: TGTGCCAGCAGCTTGGAAGGACTAGCGGGAGGAGGTGAGCAGTTCTTC. It translates to CASSLEGLAGGGEQFF. The chain couples TRBV5-4 to TRBJ2-1; TRBD2 aligns across 14 bases. The CDR3 spans 16 residues. Per the germline V gene, CDR1 is SGHNT and CDR2 is YYREEE (reference sequence). V lost 0 bases to trimming and J lost 9 bases; unmatched junction nucleotides: 5.

This sequence joins TRBV7-9 and TRBJ1-2; no definite D call. This CDR3 has 14 amino acids. V lost 7 bases to trimming and J lost 4 bases, with 16 bases between them. Germline loops: CDR1 SEHNR, CDR2 FQNEAQ (reference sequence). The CDR3 region is CASTYPRSSYGYTF. Written as DNA, the CDR3 is TGTGCCAGCACCTACCCCCGGAGCTCCTATGGCTACACCTTC.